Listed here are 17 T cell receptor beta chains from one sample, sequenced in a study of CD8 T cells in ankylosing spondylitis (dated by TCRdb to the late 2010s). Library preparation was by 5' RACE. The sequencer was an Illumina HiSeq 2500. The raw public data were reprocessed by TCRdb itself: fastp quality trimming at Q25, MiXCR clonotype calling, in-frame beta chains only. Every CDR3 protein is listed once, alongside the most common genes and DNA of its rows. In this sample the table shows roughly 100,000 distinct CDR3 sequences, about 8.6% of which occur a single time. The top ten clonotypes cover 9.9% of the sample. The specimen sequenced was blood, either unsorted or a sorted T cell fraction (not recorded which). The receptors were sampled from a male donor with ankylosing spondylitis or in good health (not recorded which).

This clonotype was detected many times. The chain uses TRBV20-1 and TRBJ2-4; perhaps TRBD2 as D (5 bases). CDR3 length equals 14 residues. With 0 bases removed from V and 10 bases from J, the gap between germline ends came to 16 bases. CDR1 is DFQATT and CDR2 is SNEGSKA in the germline V gene (reference sequence). DNA of the CDR3: TGCAGTGCTAGAGATGACGGGCTAGCTCGTATTCAGTACTTC. This sequence encodes CSARDDGLARIQYF.

The J gene is TRBJ2-1, the V gene TRBV7-8, with D perhaps matching TRBD1 (6 bases). V gave up 5 bases and J gave up 9 bases, with 14 bases separating them. The CDR3 runs 13 residues. CDR1 SGHVS and CDR2 FQNEAQ come from the germline V gene. The CDR3 sequence: CASSRLRGGEQFF. CDR3 sequence (DNA): TGTGCCAGCAGCCGTTTGCGAGGGGGTGAGCAGTTCTTC.

This clonotype was observed many times. The chain joins TRBV29-1 to TRBJ2-2, with 10 nucleotides matching TRBD2. CDR1 is SQVTM, CDR2 ANQGSEA, per germline. The CDR3 totals 13 residues. After removal of 4 bases from V and 6 bases from J, the junction contained 2 bases not matched to a gene. The CDR3 is CSVATSGAGELFF. The CDR3 DNA follows: TGCAGCGTTGCTACTAGCGGGGCCGGGGAGCTGTTTTTT.

Many counts were recorded for this clonotype. CDR3 sequence reads: CSVSPSTPYEQYF. The DNA for the CDR3 is TGCAGCGTTTCCCCCTCTACTCCCTACGAGCAGTACTTC. This chain joins TRBV29-1 and TRBJ2-7, with no clear D. The CDR3 sequence is 13 residues long. Germline-derived CDR1 and CDR2 are SQVTM and ANQGSEA. Trimming left V 5 bases short and J 2 bases short, with 13 bases between.

This clonotype was detected many times. The rearrangement joins TRBV14 to TRBJ1-4, with unresolved D. Trimming removed 5 bases from V and 0 bases from J, with 10 bases in between. Germline values: CDR1 SGHDN, CDR2 FVKESK. The CDR3 extends over 15 amino acids. The CDR3 sequence is CASSLQIATNEKLFF. CDR3 DNA: TGTGCCAGCAGCTTACAGATCGCAACTAATGAAAAACTGTTTTTT.

The table lists this clonotype with many counts. A much larger clone differs from this one at a single base, so this may be a read error. The J gene is TRBJ2-1, the V gene TRBV2; 8 positions agree with TRBD2. This CDR3 is built from 14 residues. Germline trimming cut 7 bases from V and 0 bases from J; bases unmatched to any gene: 2. Germline lookup yields CDR1 SNHLY and CDR2 FYNNEI. The DNA of the CDR3 is TGTGCCAGCAAGAGCGGGAGCTCCTACAATGAGCAGTTCTTC. This gives the protein CASKSGSSYNEQFF.

This rearrangement joins TRBV7-2 to TRBJ2-2; D is perhaps TRBD1 (5 bases). This CDR3 is built from 15 residues. V lost 1 base to trimming and J lost 5 bases, with 11 bases between them. Germline values: CDR1 SGHTA, CDR2 FQGNSA. As DNA, the CDR3 is TGTGCCAGCAGCTTAGATATGAGGACAACCGGGGAGCTGTTTTTT. Residues: CASSLDMRTTGELFF.

This clonotype was counted at least ten times. The chain recombines TRBV29-1 with TRBJ2-3; 8 positions agree with TRBD2. This CDR3 contains 14 residues. Germline trimming cut 6 bases from V and 0 bases from J; bases unmatched to any gene: 5. The germline gives CDR1 SQVTM, CDR2 ANQGSEA. The CDR3 region has the DNA TGCAGCGTCCGTAGCGGGATCAGCACAGATACGCAGTATTTT. This encodes CSVRSGISTDTQYF.

This clonotype was recorded many times. V gene TRBV12-3 or TRBV12-4 combines with J gene TRBJ2-3; a possible D gene is TRBD2 (5 bases). There are 14 residues in the CDR3. Trimming took off 4 bases at V and 6 bases at J, with 14 bases between the two ends. The CDR3: CASSSGIPGDTQYF. The CDR3 region has the DNA TGTGCCAGCAGTTCCGGCATACCGGGGGATACGCAGTATTTT.

At least ten counts were recorded for this clonotype. This rearrangement joins TRBV4-3 to TRBJ1-6; D gene uncertain. Trimming stripped 0 bases from V and 10 bases from J, with 7 bases between. Germline loops: CDR1 LGHNA, CDR2 YSLEER. The CDR3 loop spans 13 amino acids. The CDR3 spells CASSQEQRSPLHF. The CDR3 DNA reads as TGCGCCAGCAGCCAAGAGCAAAGATCACCCCTCCACTTT.

This clonotype was counted a few times. J is TRBJ2-5 and V is TRBV18; D not resolved. Germline assignment: CDR1 KGHSH and CDR2 LQKENI. The CDR3 has 12 amino acids. Trimming removed 4 bases from V and 7 bases from J, with 10 bases in between. CDR3 sequence: CASSLKSGTQYF. CDR3 sequence (DNA): TGTGCCAGCTCACTCAAATCTGGGACCCAGTACTTC. The complete variable domain, with remaining parts taken from reference TRBV18 and TRBJ2-5, reads NAGVMQNPRHLVRRRGQEARLRCSPMKGHSHVYWYRQLPEEGLKFMVYLQKENIIDESGMPKERFSAEFPKEGPSILRIQQVVRGDSAAYFCASSLKSGTQYFGPGTRLLVL.

This clonotype was counted many times. The chain carries TRBV3-1 and TRBJ2-2; 10 bases align to TRBD2. J was trimmed by 5 bases and V by 6 bases; bases with no gene match: 0. Per germline, CDR1 LGHDT and CDR2 YNNKEL (reference sequence). The CDR3 totals 13 residues. The CDR3 region is CASRTSGTGELFF. In DNA, the CDR3 is TGTGCCAGCAGGACTAGCGGGACCGGGGAGCTGTTTTTT. The entire variable domain, with the rest obtained from reference TRBV3-1 and TRBJ2-2, is as follows: DTAVSQTPKYLVTQMGNDKSIKCEQNLGHDTMYWYKQDSKKFLKIMFSYNNKELIINETVPNRFSPKSPDKAHLNLHINSLELGDSAVYFCASRTSGTGELFFGEGSRLTVL.

This clonotype was counted many times. V and J are TRBV7-2 and TRBJ1-2; a weak D match, TRBD1 (5 bases). The CDR3 length is 14 residues. Trimming cost V 5 bases and J 1 base, with 11 bases left between them. Germline CDR1 SGHTA, CDR2 FQGNSA. The CDR3, as DNA: TGTGCCAGCAGCACCGGGGGGAATAACTATGGCTACACCTTC. This codes for CASSTGGNNYGYTF.

CDR3: CASSPQSGNTEAFF. The CDR3 nucleotides read TGTGCCAGCAGCCCCCAATCAGGGAACACTGAAGCTTTCTTT. The chain carries TRBV9 and TRBJ1-1; D not resolved. Germline lookup yields CDR1 SGDLS and CDR2 YYNGEE. Trimming pared 4 bases from V and 1 base from J, leaving 11 bases between. The CDR3 runs to 14 residues.

This clonotype came up many times. V usage is TRBV20-1 and J usage is TRBJ1-5; possible D gene TRBD1, 5 bases. V lost 3 bases and J 11 bases, leaving 14 bases between the germline ends. Germline V gives CDR1 DFQATT, CDR2 SNEGSKA (reference sequence). The CDR3 runs 12 residues. CDR3 DNA: TGCAGTGCTAGTTATGAAGGGGTGTCCCAGCATTTT. This sequence encodes CSASYEGVSQHF.

This clonotype was counted ten times or more. V usage is TRBV7-2 and J usage is TRBJ2-1; the D gene is possibly TRBD2 (5 bases). The V end was cut by 5 bases, the J end by 4 bases, with 15 bases between. This CDR3 has 15 amino acids. Germline CDR1 SGHTA, CDR2 FQGNSA. The DNA for the CDR3 is TGTGCCAGCAGCCTAATAGGAGGTGGTTACAATGAGCAGTTCTTC. Translated: CASSLIGGGYNEQFF. Supplemented by reference TRBV7-2 and TRBJ2-1, the full variable domain reads GAGVSQSPSNKVTEKGKDVELRCDPISGHTALYWYRQSLGQGLEFLIYFQGNSAPDKSGLPSDRFSAERTGGSVSTLTIQRTQQEDSAVYLCASSLIGGGYNEQFFGPGTRLTVL.

At least ten counts were recorded for this clonotype. The chain carries TRBV11-3 and TRBJ2-2; D remains ambiguous. The CDR3 sequence is 16 residues long. Per the germline V gene, CDR1 is SGHNT and CDR2 is YENEEA. Trimming cost V 5 bases and J 4 bases, with 17 bases left between them. The CDR3 loop is CASSPYGSRTTGELFF. The CDR3 DNA is TGTGCCAGCAGCCCGTACGGGTCCCGTACCACCGGGGAGCTGTTTTTT.